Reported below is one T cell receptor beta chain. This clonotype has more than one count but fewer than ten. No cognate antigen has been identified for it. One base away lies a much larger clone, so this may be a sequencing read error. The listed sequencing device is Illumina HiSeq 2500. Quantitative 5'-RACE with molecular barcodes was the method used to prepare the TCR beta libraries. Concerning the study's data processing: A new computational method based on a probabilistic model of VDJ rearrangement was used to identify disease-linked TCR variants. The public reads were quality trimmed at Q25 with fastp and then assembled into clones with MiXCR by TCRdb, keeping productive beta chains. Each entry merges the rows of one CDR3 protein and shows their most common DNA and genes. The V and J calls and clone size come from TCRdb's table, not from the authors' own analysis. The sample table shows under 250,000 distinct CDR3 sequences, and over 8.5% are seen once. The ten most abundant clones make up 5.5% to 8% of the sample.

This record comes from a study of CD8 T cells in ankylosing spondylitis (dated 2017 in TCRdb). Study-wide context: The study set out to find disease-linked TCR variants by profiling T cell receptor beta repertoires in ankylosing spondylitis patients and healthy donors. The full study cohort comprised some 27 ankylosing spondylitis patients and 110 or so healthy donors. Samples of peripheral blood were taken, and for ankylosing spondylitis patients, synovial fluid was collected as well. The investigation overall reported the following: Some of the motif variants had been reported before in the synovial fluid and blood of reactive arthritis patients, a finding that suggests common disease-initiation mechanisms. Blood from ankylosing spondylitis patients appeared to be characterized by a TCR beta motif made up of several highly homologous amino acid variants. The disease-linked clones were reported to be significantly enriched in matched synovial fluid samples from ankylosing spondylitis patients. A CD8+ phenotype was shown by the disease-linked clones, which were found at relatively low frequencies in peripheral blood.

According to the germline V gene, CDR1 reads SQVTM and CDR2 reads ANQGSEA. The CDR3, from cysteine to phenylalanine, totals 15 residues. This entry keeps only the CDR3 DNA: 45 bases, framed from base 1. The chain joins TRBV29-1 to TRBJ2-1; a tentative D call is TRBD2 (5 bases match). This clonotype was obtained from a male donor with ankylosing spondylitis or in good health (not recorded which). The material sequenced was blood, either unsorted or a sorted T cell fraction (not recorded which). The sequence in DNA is TGCAGCGGTTTCGGCCTGGGAGAGACTTACAATGCGCAGTTCTTC. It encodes CSGFGLGETYNAQFF.